These 20 T cell receptor beta chains were sequenced from one sample in a study of T cells in Graves' hyperthyroidism and ophthalmopathy. Amplified TCR beta CDR3 regions derived from RNA transcripts. HTBI primers were the set used in a first-round RT-PCR of the TCR CDR3. TCRdb redid the calling of the multiplex PCR reads with MiXCR, one entry per CDR3 protein. The table lists more than 300,000 distinct CDR3 sequences, approximately 18% of them singletons, with 34% in the top ten. Sequenced material: blood. Every receptor here comes from a woman aged 25 to 39 with Graves' hyperthyroidism that later progressed to Graves' ophthalmopathy.

This clonotype has more than one count but fewer than ten. The chain employs TRBV7-6 and TRBJ2-7; D is undetermined. Germline V lookup: CDR1 SGHVS, CDR2 FNYEAQ. The CDR3 has 13 residues. The V end was cut by 4 bases, the J end by 3 bases, with 10 bases between. The CDR3 sequence is CASSYEENYEQYF. CDR3 in DNA: TGTGCCAGCAGCTACGAGGAGAACTACGAGCAGTACTTC.

Turning to this clonotype: A junction end diverges from the germline sequence, so it may reflect a read error. This chain uses TRBV7-9 with TRBJ1-1, with TRBD1 as a possible D gene (6 bases). This CDR3 spans 14 amino acids. CDR1 and CDR2 from the germline V gene are SEHNR and FQNEAQ (reference sequence). CDR3 loop: CASSLADRNTEAFF. The CDR3 DNA is TGTGCCAGCAGCTTAGCGGACAGAAACACCGAAGCTTTCTTT.

The genes are TRBV13 and TRBJ2-2, with a possible D match to TRBD1 (5 bases). The CDR3 is 15 amino acids. The germline V and J ends were trimmed by 2 bases and 5 bases, with 12 bases remaining between them. Germline CDR1 is PRHDT and CDR2 is FYEKMQ (reference sequence). The CDR3 is CASSLRGTLTGELFF. In DNA form, the CDR3 reads TGTGCCAGCAGCTTAAGGGGAACTCTAACCGGGGAGCTGTTTTTT.

The rearrangement joins TRBV29-1 to TRBJ2-2; unclear D gene. This CDR3 region has 11 residues. V shed 5 bases and J shed 7 bases, with 8 bases lying between them. The germline gives CDR1 SQVTM, CDR2 ANQGSEA. The CDR3 DNA sequence: TGCAGCGTTCGTACGAGCGGGGAGCTGTTTTTT. Protein sequence: CSVRTSGELFF.

The chain links TRBV11-3 to TRBJ2-7; D gene uncertain. The CDR3 contains 16 residues. Germline CDR1 is SGHNT and CDR2 is YENEEA. Trimming pared 4 bases from V and 2 bases from J, leaving 18 bases between. CDR3 region: CASSSPSSLKPYEQYF. CDR3 coding DNA: TGTGCCAGCAGCTCCCCATCGAGCCTGAAGCCCTACGAGCAGTACTTC.

The rearrangement uses TRBV20-1 and TRBJ2-2; 12 nucleotides agree with TRBD2. This CDR3 spans 19 amino acids. Germline CDR1 reads DFQATT; CDR2 reads SNEGSKA (reference sequence). The V segment lost 0 bases and the J segment 0 bases; nucleotides outside the gene matches: 8. CDR3 loop: CSARDKPTSGRTNTGELFF. The DNA of the CDR3 is TGCAGTGCTAGAGACAAACCGACTAGCGGGAGAACGAACACCGGGGAGCTGTTTTTT.

The sample holds many counts of this clonotype. The CDR3 DNA follows: TGTGCCAGCAGTGATCCGGGACAGGGGGCGTCGGAACTGTTTTTT. The encoded protein is CASSDPGQGASELFF. The chain is built from TRBV2 and TRBJ1-4; 12 bases line up with TRBD1. Germline V CDR1 and CDR2: SNHLY, FYNNEI. CDR3 length: 15 residues. V shed 3 bases, J shed 12 bases, and the junction held 8 bases outside the gene matches.

This clonotype was seen more than once but under ten times. The chain employs TRBV9 and TRBJ1-2, with D tentatively TRBD1 (5 bases). Deletions cut 3 bases from V and 2 bases from J, with 11 bases between. Germline CDR1 is SGDLS and CDR2 is YYNGEE. This CDR3 region has 14 residues. The CDR3 loop is CASSGGPMNYGYTF. The CDR3 region has the DNA TGTGCCAGCAGCGGGGGACCGATGAACTATGGCTACACCTTC.

Many counts were recorded for this clonotype. This chain links TRBV13 with TRBJ2-7; 10 nucleotides line up with TRBD1. The CDR3 extends over 13 amino acids. The J segment lost 7 bases and the V segment lost 5 bases, leaving 5 bases of the junction unmatched. Germline V CDR1 and CDR2: PRHDT, FYEKMQ (reference sequence). CDR3 region: CASSHGQGDEQYF. The CDR3 DNA reads TGTGCCAGCAGCCACGGACAGGGGGATGAGCAGTACTTC.

This rearrangement joins TRBV7-8 to TRBJ2-7, with TRBD2 identical over 8 bases. The trim removed 2 bases at V and 2 bases at J, leaving 8 bases unmatched. The CDR3 extends over 16 amino acids. Germline V gene data show CDR1 as SGHVS and CDR2 as FQNEAQ. The CDR3 region is CASSLRGGGPTYEQYF. Written as DNA, the CDR3 is TGTGCCAGCAGCTTACGGGGCGGGGGGCCCACCTACGAGCAGTACTTC.

The J gene is TRBJ1-5, the V gene TRBV2; D is uncertain. CDR1 is SNHLY and CDR2 is FYNNEI in the germline V gene. The CDR3 is made up of 13 amino acids. Trimming removed 2 bases from V and 7 bases from J, with 9 bases in between. The CDR3 loop reads CASSESLGQPQHF. CDR3 bases: TGTGCCAGCAGTGAAAGTCTCGGGCAGCCCCAGCATTTT.

There are a few counts of this clonotype. The rearrangement links TRBV10-3 to TRBJ2-1; D not certain. The CDR3 contains 14 residues. Trimming removed 6 bases from V and 4 bases from J, with 13 bases in between. In germline, CDR1 is ENHRY, CDR2 SYGVKD. The CDR3 loop reads CAIRPAGVYNEQFF. DNA for the CDR3: TGTGCCATCAGGCCCGCTGGAGTTTACAATGAGCAGTTCTTC.

This clonotype was seen many times. The chain recombines TRBV20-1 with TRBJ2-5, with D hard to call. The V and J ends lost 0 bases and 2 bases respectively, with 7 bases between them. This CDR3 contains 13 residues. Germline-derived CDR1 and CDR2 are DFQATT and SNEGSKA (reference sequence). The CDR3 coding sequence is TGCAGTGCTAGAGAAACACTTCAAGAGACCCAGTACTTC. The encoded protein is CSARETLQETQYF.

A remark on this clonotype: The junction does not match germline at one end; this may be a read error. The chain links TRBV7-8 to TRBJ1-2; the D gene is possibly TRBD1 (5 bases). Germline CDR1 reads SGHVS; CDR2 reads FQNEAQ. The CDR3 is 13 residues long. CDR3 protein: CGSSLGGDYGYTF. The CDR3 DNA is TGTGGCAGCAGCTTGGGAGGGGACTATGGCTACACCTTC.

The chain couples TRBV3-1 to TRBJ2-3, with 13 positions matching TRBD2. The CDR3 is 19 amino acids. The germline V gene has CDR1 LGHDT and CDR2 YNNKEL (reference sequence). Trimming removed 2 bases from V and 2 bases from J; junction bases left unmatched: 10. The CDR3 sequence: CASSQLELAGGLDTDTQYF. CDR3 coding DNA: TGTGCCAGCAGCCAATTGGAACTAGCGGGAGGGCTCGACACAGATACGCAGTATTTT.

The chain has TRBV2 and TRBJ2-7; D perhaps matches TRBD1 (5 bases). The ends were cut back, 3 bases at V and 0 bases at J, with 9 bases in the middle. Germline-derived CDR1 and CDR2 are SNHLY and FYNNEI. The CDR3 covers 14 residues. The CDR3 DNA sequence: TGTGCCAGCAGTGAGGCAGGGTACTCCTACGAGCAGTACTTC. Translation gives CASSEAGYSYEQYF.

The chain combines TRBV4-1 with TRBJ1-5, with a weak D call TRBD1 (6 bases). This CDR3 region has 15 residues. The germline V and J ends were trimmed by 0 bases and 6 bases, with 12 bases remaining between them. Germline V lookup: CDR1 MGHRA, CDR2 YSYEKL. Here the CDR3 reads CASSQEIQGGQPQHF. CDR3 nucleotide sequence: TGCGCCAGCAGCCAAGAGATACAGGGAGGTCAGCCCCAGCATTTT.

The table lists this clonotype with many counts. This chain links TRBV2 with TRBJ1-5; D is ambiguous. Germline assignment: CDR1 SNHLY and CDR2 FYNNEI. The CDR3 sequence is 19 residues long. V gave up 1 base and J gave up 2 bases, with 21 bases separating them. The CDR3 coding sequence is TGTGCCAGCAGTGAAGGAGGTTGGCAGGTACGATTTCGCAATCAGCCCCAGCATTTT. It yields the protein CASSEGGWQVRFRNQPQHF.

The chain employs TRBV24-1 and TRBJ2-1; TRBD2 aligns across 10 bases. With 0 bases clipped from V and 10 bases from J, the junction kept 11 bases outside the gene matches. The CDR3 loop spans 17 amino acids. Looked up from germline, CDR1 is KGHDR and CDR2 is SFDVKD. CDR3 region: CATSDLKKAGGPREQFF. The CDR3 DNA follows: TGTGCCACCAGTGATTTGAAAAAAGCGGGAGGGCCCAGGGAGCAGTTCTTC.

The table lists this clonotype with many counts. The chain uses TRBV28 and TRBJ2-4; TRBD1 matches at 8 bases. V shed 0 bases, J shed 1 base, and the junction held 2 bases outside the gene matches. This CDR3 is built from 16 residues. CDR1 and CDR2 from the germline V gene are MDHEN and SYDVKM. This CDR3 reads CASSLWQGAAKNIQYF. CDR3 DNA: TGTGCCAGCAGTTTATGGCAGGGGGCGGCCAAAAACATTCAGTACTTC.